Shown below are 18 T cell receptor beta chains from a single sample sequenced in a study of radiotherapy plus CTLA-4 blockade in lung cancer (dated 2018 in TCRdb). The library was prepared using the immunoSEQ multiplex PCR assay. This immuneACCESS table, as held by TCRdb, lists in-frame sequences with V and J called but not all clones. Of the missing ones, under half trace to an unresolved V gene in checked studies; the others have no known cause. This sample has about 45,000 clones in its table, and 65% to 70% of those were observed once. The ten largest make up 20% to 30% of the sample. This specimen was peripheral blood, taken from a patient treated with radiotherapy plus ipilimumab. These receptors all come from a human donor with non-small cell lung cancer who had a partial response to radiotherapy plus ipilimumab.

The chain uses TRBV30 and TRBJ1-1; 9 bases are shared with TRBD1. The CDR3 has 15 residues. The germline gives CDR1 GTSNPN, CDR2 SVGIG (reference sequence). V shed 3 bases, J shed 4 bases, and the junction held 9 bases outside the gene matches. This CDR3 reads CAWSSTGQGFTEAFF. CDR3 DNA: TGTGCCTGGAGCTCTACGGGACAGGGTTTCACTGAAGCTTTCTTT.

CDR3 in DNA: TGTGCCAGTGGCCGGACAGATGATGGCTACACCTTC. Translated: CASGRTDDGYTF. The chain joins TRBV9 to TRBJ1-2; D perhaps matches TRBD1 (6 bases). The V and J ends lost 8 bases and 6 bases respectively, with 14 bases between them. CDR3 length: 12 amino acids. Germline assignment: CDR1 SGDLS and CDR2 YYNGEE.

This clone has only a few counts. The V and J genes are TRBV29-1 and TRBJ1-5; D remains ambiguous. This CDR3 region has 13 residues. Germline values: CDR1 SQVTM, CDR2 ANQGSEA. V was clipped by 2 bases and J by 7 bases, with 12 bases between them. CDR3 sequence: CSVESGPGQPQHF. In DNA, the CDR3 is TGCAGCGTTGAATCAGGCCCGGGGCAGCCCCAGCATTTT.

This clone turned up a few times. The V call is TRBV6-5, the J call TRBJ1-4, with 7 bases matching TRBD1. CDR1 MNHEY and CDR2 SVGAGI come from the germline V gene. The CDR3 consists of 14 residues. V was clipped by 5 bases and J by 11 bases; unmatched bases: 11. In nucleotides, the CDR3 is TGTGCCAGCAGTGCCCGACAGGGTCAGTCGAAACTGTTTTTT. Residues: CASSARQGQSKLFF.

The rearrangement joins TRBV30 to TRBJ2-1; 10 nucleotides match TRBD2. The junction had 8 bases not matched to a gene; V was cut back by 4 bases and J by 8 bases. The CDR3 length is 14 residues. Germline lookup yields CDR1 GTSNPN and CDR2 SVGIG (reference sequence). CDR3 DNA sequence: TGTGCCTGGAAGGGTAGCGGGGGGTTCGATGAGCAGTTCTTC. This encodes CAWKGSGGFDEQFF.

The CDR3 is CASSHHGTGASNTGELFF. CDR3 DNA: TGCGCCAGCAGCCACCATGGGACTGGGGCTTCGAACACCGGGGAGCTGTTTTTT. The chain employs TRBV4-1 and TRBJ2-2, with a tentative D call TRBD2 (6 bases). CDR1 and CDR2 from the germline V gene are MGHRA and YSYEKL. CDR3 length: 18 amino acids. V lost 3 bases and J 0 bases, leaving 17 bases between the germline ends.

The chain joins TRBV6-6 to TRBJ1-4; D is unclear. Germline CDR1 MNHNY, CDR2 SVGAGI (reference sequence). The CDR3 runs 13 residues. Trimming removed 7 bases from V and 7 bases from J, with 13 bases in between. CDR3 in amino acids: CASKDGVTEKLFF. The DNA of the CDR3 is TGTGCCAGCAAGGACGGGGTGACTGAAAAACTGTTTTTT.

This clone was picked up a small number of times. The V and J genes are TRBV7-2 and TRBJ1-5; possible D gene TRBD1, 5 bases. The CDR3 consists of 18 residues. Per germline, CDR1 SGHTA and CDR2 FQGNSA. Trimming shortened V by 2 bases and J by 5 bases, and 22 bases separated the two germline ends. In DNA form, the CDR3 reads TGTGCCAGCAGCTTAACGGGACTCCAGGGATCTCCCGATCAGCCCCAGCATTTT. Protein: CASSLTGLQGSPDQPQHF.

The chain joins TRBV5-6 to TRBJ2-7, with D maybe TRBD2 (5 bases). Deletions cut 3 bases from V and 4 bases from J, with 14 bases between. The V gene's germline CDR1 is SGHDT and CDR2 YYEEEE. This CDR3 contains 14 residues. The CDR3 sequence is CASSSGLQRYEQYF. In DNA, the CDR3 is TGTGCCAGCAGCTCAGGACTGCAGCGGTACGAGCAGTACTTC.

The chain recombines TRBV27 with TRBJ2-6; D gene ambiguous. Germline V gives CDR1 MNHEY, CDR2 SMNVEV (reference sequence). The CDR3 has 15 residues. The V end lost 5 bases, the J end lost 1 base, and 9 bases lay between the germline ends. In nucleotides, the CDR3 is TGTGCCAGCAGTGCAGGTCTGTCTGGGGCCAACGTCCTGACTTTC. Its translation is CASSAGLSGANVLTF.

This sequence joins TRBV5-1 and TRBJ2-1; D is undetermined. Germline loops: CDR1 SGHRS, CDR2 YFSETQ. The CDR3 is made up of 15 amino acids. Trimming stripped 6 bases from V and 4 bases from J, with 17 bases between. The CDR3 region is CASTEDTTSYNEQFF. The CDR3 DNA follows: TGCGCCAGCACCGAAGACACAACTTCGTACAATGAGCAGTTCTTC.

This chain connects TRBV11-2 to TRBJ2-7; 8 positions agree with TRBD2. CDR1 is SGHAT, CDR2 FQNNGV, per germline. The CDR3 is 15 amino acids. V was clipped by 5 bases and J by 0 bases; unmatched bases: 6. The CDR3 region is CASSALAGSSYEQYF. Here the CDR3 DNA reads TGTGCCAGCAGCGCCTTAGCGGGAAGCTCCTACGAGCAGTACTTC.

The genes are TRBV9 and TRBJ1-1; D gene ambiguous. Germline CDR1 reads SGDLS; CDR2 reads YYNGEE. V dropped 1 base and J dropped 6 bases, with 10 bases sitting between them. The CDR3 spans 13 residues. This chain's CDR3 is CASSVKPSAEAFF. In nucleotides, the CDR3 is TGTGCCAGCAGCGTAAAACCTTCGGCTGAAGCTTTCTTT.

The chain joins TRBV19 to TRBJ2-3; 11 bases fit TRBD2. The germline CDR1 and CDR2 sequences are LNHDA and SQIVND (reference sequence). CDR3 size: 16 residues. The trim removed 6 bases at V and 2 bases at J, leaving 7 bases unmatched. The CDR3 DNA sequence: TGTGCCAGTAGCCAGCTAGCGGGGGGTCTCACAGATACGCAGTATTTT. Its protein product is CASSQLAGGLTDTQYF.

This chain joins TRBV27 and TRBJ2-1, with 12 positions matching TRBD2. Germline assignment: CDR1 MNHEY and CDR2 SMNVEV (reference sequence). J gave up 6 bases and V 6 bases, and 0 bases lay outside the gene matches. The CDR3 has 13 amino acids. This CDR3 reads CASRLAGGNEQFF. CDR3 sequence (DNA): TGTGCCAGCAGACTAGCGGGGGGCAATGAGCAGTTCTTC.

The rearrangement joins TRBV5-5 to TRBJ1-2; D is perhaps TRBD1 (6 bases). Trimming took 1 base from V and 13 from J, leaving 17 bases between them. The CDR3 consists of 13 residues. CDR1 and CDR2 from the germline V gene are SGHKS and YYEKEE (reference sequence). The CDR3 sequence is CASSLLSQDRITF. CDR3 nucleotide sequence: TGTGCCAGCAGCTTGTTGTCGCAGGACAGAATCACCTTC.

This clone occurred a few times. The chain links TRBV6-1 to TRBJ1-2; D remains ambiguous. This CDR3 is built from 12 residues. V was shortened by 8 bases and J by 5 bases, with 12 bases between the two germline ends. CDR1 and CDR2 from the germline V gene are MNHNS and SASEGT. This CDR3 reads CASLGGRYGYTF. CDR3 DNA sequence: TGTGCCAGCCTCGGCGGAAGATATGGCTACACCTTC.

V is TRBV5-1 and J is TRBJ1-2; a possible D gene is TRBD1 (6 bases). Germline CDR1 SGHRS, CDR2 YFSETQ. This CDR3 contains 14 residues. Trimming pared 6 bases from V and 4 bases from J, leaving 16 bases between. This CDR3 is CASTQEGVGYGYTF. CDR3 DNA sequence: TGCGCCAGCACGCAAGAGGGGGTTGGCTATGGCTACACCTTC.